One sample yielded the 3 T cell receptor beta chains listed below, sequenced in a study of Ad26.COV2.S vaccination and SARS-CoV-2 variants. Here immunoSEQ multiplex PCR was the method, and the copy in TCRdb shows in-frame clones only, minus some. The sample carries approximately 410,000 clones, more than 75% recorded once. Treatment in this sample: 19 received Ad26.COV2.S at low or high dose, single or two shots; roughly five received placebo; per-sample allocation not given. Day 63 following the first vaccine or placebo injection was when the samples were taken. This specimen was peripheral blood, taken in a trial of Ad26.COV2.S vaccine versus placebo. The receptor set was obtained from a person aged 18-60 years who received the Ad26.COV2.S COVID-19 vaccine or a placebo.

This clone was seen just once. This chain joins TRBV7-2 and TRBJ2-3, with D hard to call. The CDR3 sequence is 14 residues long. Germline CDR1 and CDR2: SGHTA and FQGNSA. Deletions cut 0 bases from V and 0 bases from J, with 4 bases between. The CDR3 nucleotides read TGTGCCAGCAGCTTAGCGGTTAGCACAGATACGCAGTATTTT. Translating it yields CASSLAVSTDTQYF.

The rearrangement links TRBV29-1 to TRBJ2-5; the D gene is possibly TRBD2 (6 bases). Germline V CDR1 and CDR2: SQVTM, ANQGSEA. The CDR3 length is 13 residues. Trimming took off 8 bases at V and 4 bases at J, with 17 bases between the two ends. Written as DNA, the CDR3 is TGCAGCCTTGGAGGGCTAACGGGAGAGACCCAGTACTTC. Translated: CSLGGLTGETQYF.

This chain connects TRBV7-9 to TRBJ2-1; maybe TRBD1 (5 bases). Trimming cost V 5 bases and J 7 bases, with 9 bases left between them. This CDR3 has 12 residues. From germline, CDR1 is SEHNR and CDR2 FQNEAQ (reference sequence). The CDR3 coding sequence is TGTGCCAGCAGCCCCCAGGGTAATGAGCAGTTCTTC. Its protein product is CASSPQGNEQFF.